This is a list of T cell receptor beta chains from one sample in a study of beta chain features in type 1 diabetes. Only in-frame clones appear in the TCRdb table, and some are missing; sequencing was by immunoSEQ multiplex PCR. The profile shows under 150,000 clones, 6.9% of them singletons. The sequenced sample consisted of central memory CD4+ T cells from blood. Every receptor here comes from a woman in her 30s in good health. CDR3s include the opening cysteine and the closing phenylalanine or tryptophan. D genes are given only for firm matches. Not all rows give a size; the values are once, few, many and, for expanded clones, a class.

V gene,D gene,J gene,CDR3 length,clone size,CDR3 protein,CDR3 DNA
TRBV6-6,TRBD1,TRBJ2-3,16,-,CASSYSGTGSTDTQYF,TGTGCCAGCAGTTATAGTGGGACAGGTAGCACAGATACGCAGTATTTT
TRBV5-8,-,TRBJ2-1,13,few,CASSPPGYNEQFF,TGTGCCAGCAGCCCGCCGGGCTACAATGAGCAGTTCTTC
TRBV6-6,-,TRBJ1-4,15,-,CASKMYRVAIEKLFF,TGTGCCAGCAAGATGTACAGGGTCGCAATTGAAAAACTGTTTTTT
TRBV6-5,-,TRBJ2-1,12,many,CASSSRQNEQFF,TGTGCCAGCAGTTCACGACAGAATGAGCAGTTCTTC
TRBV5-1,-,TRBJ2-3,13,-,CASRPGGTDTQYF,TGCGCCAGCAGGCCAGGGGGCACAGATACGCAGTATTTT
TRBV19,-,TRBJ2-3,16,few,CASSWQAGTYTDTQYF,TGTGCCAGTAGTTGGCAGGCCGGGACATACACAGATACGCAGTATTTT
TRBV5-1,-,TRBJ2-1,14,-,CASSYGTSYNEQFF,TGCGCCAGCAGCTACGGGACTTCATACAATGAGCAGTTCTTC
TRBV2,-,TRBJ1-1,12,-,CASSELGGEAFF,TGTGCCAGCAGTGAATTGGGGGGAGAAGCTTTCTTT
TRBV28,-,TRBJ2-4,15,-,CASRGHSLAKNIQYF,TGTGCCAGCAGGGGACACAGCCTAGCCAAAAACATTCAGTACTTC
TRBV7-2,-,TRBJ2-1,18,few,CASSLGRWDTNSYNEQFF,TGTGCCAGCAGCTTGGGGCGATGGGATACGAACTCCTACAATGAGCAGTTCTTC
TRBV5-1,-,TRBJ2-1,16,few,CASSLVAGTAYNEQFF,TGCGCCAGCAGCTTGGTAGCCGGGACTGCTTACAATGAGCAGTTCTTC
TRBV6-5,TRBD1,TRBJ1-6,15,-,CASSYSGTGESPLHF,TGTGCCAGCAGTTACTCAGGGACAGGGGAGTCACCCCTCCACTTT
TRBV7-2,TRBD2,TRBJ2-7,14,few,CASSSGTSFYEQYF,TGTGCCAGCAGCTCCGGGACTAGCTTCTACGAGCAGTACTTC
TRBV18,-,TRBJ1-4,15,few,CASSPSQNSNEKLFF,TGTGCCAGCTCACCTTCACAGAACTCTAATGAAAAACTGTTTTTT
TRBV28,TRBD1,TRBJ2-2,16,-,CASSLWTGRNTGELFF,TGTGCCAGCAGTTTATGGACAGGGCGCAACACCGGGGAGCTGTTTTTT
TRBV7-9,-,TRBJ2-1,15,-,CASSQRIAIGNEQFF,TGTGCCAGCAGCCAGAGGATAGCGATTGGCAATGAGCAGTTCTTC